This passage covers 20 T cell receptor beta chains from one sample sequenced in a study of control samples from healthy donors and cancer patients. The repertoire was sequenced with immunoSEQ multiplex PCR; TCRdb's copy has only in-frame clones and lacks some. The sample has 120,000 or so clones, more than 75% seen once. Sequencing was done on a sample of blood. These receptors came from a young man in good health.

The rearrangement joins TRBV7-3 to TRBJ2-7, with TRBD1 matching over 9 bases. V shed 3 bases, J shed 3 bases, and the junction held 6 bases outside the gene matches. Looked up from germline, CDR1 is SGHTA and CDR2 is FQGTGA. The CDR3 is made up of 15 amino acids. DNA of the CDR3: TGTGCCAGCAGCTTCGCCCCGGGACAGGGCTACGAGCAGTACTTC. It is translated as CASSFAPGQGYEQYF.

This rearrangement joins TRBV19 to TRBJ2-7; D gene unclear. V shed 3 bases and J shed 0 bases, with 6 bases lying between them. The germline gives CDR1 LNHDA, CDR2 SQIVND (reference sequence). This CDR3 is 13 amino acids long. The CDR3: CASSMATSYEQYF. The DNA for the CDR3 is TGTGCCAGTAGTATGGCCACCTCCTACGAGCAGTACTTC. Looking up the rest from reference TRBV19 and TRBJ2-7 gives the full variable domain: DGGITQSPKYLFRKEGQNVTLSCEQNLNHDAMYWYRQDPGQGLRLIYYSQIVNDFQKGDIAEGYSVSREKKESFPLTVTSAQKNPTAFYLCASSMATSYEQYFGPGTRLTVT.

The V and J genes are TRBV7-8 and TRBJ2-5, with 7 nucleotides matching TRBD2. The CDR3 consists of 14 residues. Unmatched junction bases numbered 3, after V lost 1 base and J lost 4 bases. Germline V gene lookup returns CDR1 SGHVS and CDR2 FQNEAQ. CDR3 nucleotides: TGTGCCAGCAGCTTAGTACTAGCGAGAGAGACCCAGTACTTC. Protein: CASSLVLARETQYF. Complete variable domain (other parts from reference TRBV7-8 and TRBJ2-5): GAGVSQSPRYKVAKRGQDVALRCDPISGHVSLFWYQQALGQGPEFLTYFQNEAQLDKSGLPSDRFFAERPEGSVSTLKIQRTQQEDSAVYLCASSLVLARETQYFGPGTRLLVL.

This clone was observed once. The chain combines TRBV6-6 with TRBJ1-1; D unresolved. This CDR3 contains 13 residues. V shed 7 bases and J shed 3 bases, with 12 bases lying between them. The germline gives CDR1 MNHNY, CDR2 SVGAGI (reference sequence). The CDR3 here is CASTVDGDTEAFF. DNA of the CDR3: TGTGCCAGCACCGTCGACGGGGACACTGAAGCTTTCTTT.

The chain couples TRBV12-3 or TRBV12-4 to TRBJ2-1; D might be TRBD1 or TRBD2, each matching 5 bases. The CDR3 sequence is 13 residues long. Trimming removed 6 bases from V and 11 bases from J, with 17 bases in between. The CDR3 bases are TGTGCCAGCAGCCCCGGGACGCCTATTCAGCAGTTCTTC. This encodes CASSPGTPIQQFF.

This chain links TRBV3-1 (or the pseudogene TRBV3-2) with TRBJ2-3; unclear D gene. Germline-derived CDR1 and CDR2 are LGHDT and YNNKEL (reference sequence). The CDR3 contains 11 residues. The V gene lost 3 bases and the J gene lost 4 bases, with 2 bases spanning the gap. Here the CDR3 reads CASSQSDTQYF. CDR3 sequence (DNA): TGTGCCAGCAGCCAGTCAGATACGCAGTATTTT.

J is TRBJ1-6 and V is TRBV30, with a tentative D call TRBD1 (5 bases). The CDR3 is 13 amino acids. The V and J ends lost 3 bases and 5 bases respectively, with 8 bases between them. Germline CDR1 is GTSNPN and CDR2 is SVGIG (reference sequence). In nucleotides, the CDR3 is TGTGCCTGGAGGACAGTCAATAATTCACCCCTCCACTTT. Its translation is CAWRTVNNSPLHF.

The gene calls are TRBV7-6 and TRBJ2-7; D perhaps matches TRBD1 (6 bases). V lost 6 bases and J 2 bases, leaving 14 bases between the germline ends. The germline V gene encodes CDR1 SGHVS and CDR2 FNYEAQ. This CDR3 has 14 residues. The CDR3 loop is CASSKQGQPYEQYF. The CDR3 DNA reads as TGTGCCAGCAGTAAACAGGGTCAGCCCTACGAGCAGTACTTC.

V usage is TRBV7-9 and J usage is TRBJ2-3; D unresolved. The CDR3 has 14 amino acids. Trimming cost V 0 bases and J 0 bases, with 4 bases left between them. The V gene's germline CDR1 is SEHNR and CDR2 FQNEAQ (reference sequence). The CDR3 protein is CASSLARSTDTQYF. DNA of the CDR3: TGTGCCAGCAGCTTAGCTAGGAGCACAGATACGCAGTATTTT.

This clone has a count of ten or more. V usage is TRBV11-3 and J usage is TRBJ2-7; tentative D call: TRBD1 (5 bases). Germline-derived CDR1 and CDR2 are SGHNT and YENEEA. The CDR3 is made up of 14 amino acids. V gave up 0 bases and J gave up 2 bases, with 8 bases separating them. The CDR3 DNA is TGTGCCAGCAGCTTAGAACAGGCTACCTACGAGCAGTACTTC. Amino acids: CASSLEQATYEQYF.

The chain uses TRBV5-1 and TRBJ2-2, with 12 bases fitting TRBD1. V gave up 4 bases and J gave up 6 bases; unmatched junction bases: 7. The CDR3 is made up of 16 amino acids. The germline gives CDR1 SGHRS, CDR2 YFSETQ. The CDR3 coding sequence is TGCGCCAGCAGCGTGGGACAGGGGGCCGAGGCCGGGGAGCTGTTTTTT. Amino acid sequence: CASSVGQGAEAGELFF. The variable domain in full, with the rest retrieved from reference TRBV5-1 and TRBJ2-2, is KAGVTQTPRYLIKTRGQQVTLSCSPISGHRSVSWYQQTPGQGLQFLFEYFSETQRNKGNFPGRFSGRQFSNSRSEMNVSTLELGDSALYLCASSVGQGAEAGELFFGEGSRLTVL.

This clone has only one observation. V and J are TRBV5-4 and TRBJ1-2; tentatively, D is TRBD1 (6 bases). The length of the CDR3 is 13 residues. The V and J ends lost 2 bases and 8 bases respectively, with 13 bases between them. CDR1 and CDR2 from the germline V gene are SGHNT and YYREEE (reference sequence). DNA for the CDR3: TGTGCCAGCAGCTTACAGGGAGGGGTGGGCTACACCTTC. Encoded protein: CASSLQGGVGYTF. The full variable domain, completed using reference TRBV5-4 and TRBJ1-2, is ETGVTQSPTHLIKTRGQQVTLRCSSQSGHNTVSWYQQALGQGPQFIFQYYREEENGRGNFPPRFSGLQFPNYSSELNVNALELDDSALYLCASSLQGGVGYTFGSGTRLTVV.

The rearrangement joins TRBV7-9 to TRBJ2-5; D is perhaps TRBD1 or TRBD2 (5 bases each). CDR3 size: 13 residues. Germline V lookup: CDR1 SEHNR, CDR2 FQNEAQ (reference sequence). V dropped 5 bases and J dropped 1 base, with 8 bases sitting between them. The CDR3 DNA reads TGTGCCAGCAGCCCGGGACCCCAAGAGACCCAGTACTTC. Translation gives CASSPGPQETQYF. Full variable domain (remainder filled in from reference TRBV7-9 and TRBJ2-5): DTGVSQNPRHKITKRGQNVTFRCDPISEHNRLYWYRQTLGQGPEFLTYFQNEAQLEKSRLLSDRFSAERPKGSFSTLEIQRTEQGDSAMYLCASSPGPQETQYFGPGTRLLVL.

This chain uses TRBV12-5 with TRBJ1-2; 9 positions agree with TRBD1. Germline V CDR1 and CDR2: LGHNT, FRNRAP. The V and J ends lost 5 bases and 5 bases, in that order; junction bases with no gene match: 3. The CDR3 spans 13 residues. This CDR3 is CASGPDRGYGYTF. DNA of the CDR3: TGTGCTAGTGGTCCTGACAGGGGGTATGGCTACACCTTC.

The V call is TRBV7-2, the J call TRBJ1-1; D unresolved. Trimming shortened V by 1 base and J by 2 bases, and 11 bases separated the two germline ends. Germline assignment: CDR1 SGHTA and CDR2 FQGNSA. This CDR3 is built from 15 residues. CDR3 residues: CASSLGMAGNTEAFF. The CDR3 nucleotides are TGTGCCAGCAGCTTAGGGATGGCTGGCAACACTGAAGCTTTCTTT.

The CDR3 coding sequence is TGTGCCAGCAGCCCTAAATCAACTAGCAGTGACACAGATACGCAGTATTTT. Amino acids: CASSPKSTSSDTDTQYF. The chain recombines TRBV21-1 with TRBJ2-3; the table's D call, TRBD2, was not checked against the DNA. TRBV21-1 is marked as a pseudogene. This CDR3 contains 17 residues.

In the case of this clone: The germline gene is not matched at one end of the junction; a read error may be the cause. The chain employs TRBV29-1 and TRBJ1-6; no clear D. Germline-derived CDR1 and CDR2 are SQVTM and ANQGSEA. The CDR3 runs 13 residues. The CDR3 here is CSVGHTTNSPLHF. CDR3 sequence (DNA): TGCAGCGTTGGACATACTACTAATTCGCCCCTCCACTTT.

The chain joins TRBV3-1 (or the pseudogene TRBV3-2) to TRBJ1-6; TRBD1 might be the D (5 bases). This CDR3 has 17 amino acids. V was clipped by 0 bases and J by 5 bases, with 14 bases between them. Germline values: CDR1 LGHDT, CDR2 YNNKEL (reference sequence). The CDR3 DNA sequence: TGTGCCAGCAGCCAAGATGCGGGGGGTAAGAATAATTCACCCCTCCACTTT. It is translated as CASSQDAGGKNNSPLHF.

CDR3 sequence reads: CASSQGVLNTEAFF. In DNA form, the CDR3 reads TGTGCCAGCAGCCAAGGGGTTTTGAACACTGAAGCTTTCTTT. This rearrangement joins TRBV3-1 (or the pseudogene TRBV3-2) to TRBJ1-1; D gene ambiguous. Trimming took off 1 base at V and 0 bases at J, with 6 bases between the two ends. This CDR3 region has 14 residues. Germline lookup yields CDR1 LGHDT and CDR2 YNNKEL (reference sequence).

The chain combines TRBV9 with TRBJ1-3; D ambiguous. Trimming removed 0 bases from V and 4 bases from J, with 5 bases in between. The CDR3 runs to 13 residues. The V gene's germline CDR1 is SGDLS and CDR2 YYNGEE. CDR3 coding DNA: TGTGCCAGCAGCGTAGGGCAGGGAAACACCATATATTTT. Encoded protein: CASSVGQGNTIYF.